This entry concerns a single T cell receptor (beta chain). Its target is not known. V lost 4 bases, J lost 0 bases, and 1 base lay in between. Per germline, CDR1 MDHEN and CDR2 SYDVKM. The CDR3 is 13 amino acids. Repertoires were generated with immunoSEQ multiplex PCR, while TCRdb's copy carries only in-frame clones and drops some. The sample has more than 150,000 clones, just over 90% seen once. The record originates from a study of T cell responses to AZD1222 COVID-19 vaccine. Study-wide results and limits: Close to half of all spike-specific TCRs reportedly target regions of the variants that are unmutated. When two AZD1222 doses had been given, Spike-specific TCR breadth and depth rose.

The chain employs TRBV28 and TRBJ2-6, with D unclear. This clonotype originated in an adult who received the AZD1222 COVID-19 vaccine. The sequencing used peripheral blood, collected 28 days after the second AZD1222 dose. In DNA, the CDR3 is TGTGCCAGCAGTTCCTCTGGGGCCAACGTCCTGACTTTC. Protein: CASSSSGANVLTF.